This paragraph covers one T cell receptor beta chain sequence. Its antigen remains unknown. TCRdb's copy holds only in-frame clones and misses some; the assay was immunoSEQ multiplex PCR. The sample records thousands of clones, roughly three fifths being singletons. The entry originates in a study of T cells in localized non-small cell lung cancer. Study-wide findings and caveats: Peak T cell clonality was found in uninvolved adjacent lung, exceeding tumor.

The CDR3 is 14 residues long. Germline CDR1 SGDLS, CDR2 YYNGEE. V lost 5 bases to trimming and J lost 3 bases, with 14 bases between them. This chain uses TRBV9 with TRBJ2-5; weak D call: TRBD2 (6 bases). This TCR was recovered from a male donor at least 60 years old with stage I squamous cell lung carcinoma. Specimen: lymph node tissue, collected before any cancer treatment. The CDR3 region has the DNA TGTGCCAGCAGTTCGCGGGGTTTTGAAGAGACCCAGTACTTC. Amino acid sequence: CASSSRGFEETQYF.